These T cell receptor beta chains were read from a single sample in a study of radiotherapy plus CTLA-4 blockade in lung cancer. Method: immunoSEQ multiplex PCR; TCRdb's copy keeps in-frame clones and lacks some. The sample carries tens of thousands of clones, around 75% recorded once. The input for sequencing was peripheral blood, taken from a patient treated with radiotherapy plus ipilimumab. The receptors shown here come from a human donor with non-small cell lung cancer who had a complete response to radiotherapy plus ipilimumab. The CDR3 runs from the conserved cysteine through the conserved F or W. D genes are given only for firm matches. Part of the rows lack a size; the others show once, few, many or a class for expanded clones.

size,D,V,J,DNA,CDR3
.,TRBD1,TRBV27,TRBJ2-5,TGTGCCAGCCGCCGACAGGGTGGAGAGACCCAGTACTTC,CASRRQGGETQYF
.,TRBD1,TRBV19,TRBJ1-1,TGTGCCAGTAGTATAGTAGGAGGGACAGGTCTTAACGAAGCTTTCTTT,CASSIVGGTGLNEAFF
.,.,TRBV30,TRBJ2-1,TGTGCCTGGAGTGCCCGACAGGACAATGAGCAGTTCTTC,CAWSARQDNEQFF
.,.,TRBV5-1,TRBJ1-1,TGCGCCAGCAGCTTGCGACAGGCGGGCACTGAAGCTTTCTTT,CASSLRQAGTEAFF
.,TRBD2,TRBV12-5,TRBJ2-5,TGTGCTAGTGGTTTAGGGACTAGCGGGACAGAGACCCAGTACTTC,CASGLGTSGTETQYF
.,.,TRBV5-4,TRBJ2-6,TGTGCCAGCAGCCGTGAGCTACAGGGGGCCAACGTCCTGACTTTC,CASSRELQGANVLTF
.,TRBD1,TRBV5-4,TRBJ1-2,TGTGCCAGCAGCCAGGACAGGGGCTTTAACTATGGCTACACCTTC,CASSQDRGFNYGYTF
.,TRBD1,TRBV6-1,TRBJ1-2,TGTGCCAGCAGTGTGGAGCCGGGACAGGTTTTTGGCTACACCTTC,CASSVEPGQVFGYTF
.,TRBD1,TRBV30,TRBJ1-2,TGTGCCTGGAGTGCCGGACAGGGGGTGGGTGGCTACACCTTC,CAWSAGQGVGGYTF
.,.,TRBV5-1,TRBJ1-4,TGCGCCAGCAGCTTGGATGCAGGGAGGCGAGAAAAACTGTTTTTT,CASSLDAGRREKLFF
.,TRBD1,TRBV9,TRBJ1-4,TGTGCCAGCAGCGCAGGGTCACAGGGGGCTGGGAAAAAACTGTTTTTT,CASSAGSQGAGKKLFF
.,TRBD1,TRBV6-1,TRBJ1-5,TGTGCCAGCAGTTCTACAGGGGATAGCAATCAGCCCCAGCATTTT,CASSSTGDSNQPQHF
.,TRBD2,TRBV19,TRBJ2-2,TGTGCCAGTAGTGTAGCGGGATCGAACACCGGGGAGCTGTTTTTT,CASSVAGSNTGELFF
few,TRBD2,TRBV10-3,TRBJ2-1,TGTGCCATCAGTGAGCCAACGAGGGAGACTAGCGGGACTGCGGGGCCCTACAATGAGCAGTTCTTC,CAISEPTRETSGTAGPYNEQFF
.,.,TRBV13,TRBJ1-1,TGTGCCAGCAGCAATTACGGGGGGAACACTGAAGCTTTCTTT,CASSNYGGNTEAFF
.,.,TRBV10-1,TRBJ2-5,TGCGCCAGCAGTGAGAACCAGGGCTGGGAGACCCAGTACTTC,CASSENQGWETQYF
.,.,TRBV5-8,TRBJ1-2,TGTGCCAGCAGCTCCCCGGACAGAAACTATGGCTACACCTTC,CASSSPDRNYGYTF
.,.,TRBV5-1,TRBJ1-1,TGCGCCAGCAGCGCCACAGGTGTGAACACTGAAGCTTTCTTT,CASSATGVNTEAFF
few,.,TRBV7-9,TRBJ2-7,TGTGCCAGCAGCTCTGGACACGAACCCTACGAGCAGTACTTC,CASSSGHEPYEQYF
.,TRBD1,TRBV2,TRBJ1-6,TGTGCCAGCGTGGGGGTGGACAGGGTAAATTCCCCCCTCCACTTT,CASVGVDRVNSPLHF
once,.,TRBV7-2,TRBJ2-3,TGTGCCACGCGAGGGAGGACAGATACGCAGTATTTT,CATRGRTDTQYF
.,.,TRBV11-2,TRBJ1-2,TGTGCCAGCAGCTTAGTCTCCAGCTATGGCTACACCTTC,CASSLVSSYGYTF
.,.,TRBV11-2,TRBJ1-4,TGTGCCAGCAGGAACGATGGGGGGTCTTATGAAAAACTGTTTTTT,CASRNDGGSYEKLFF
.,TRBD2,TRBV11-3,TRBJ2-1,TGTGCCAGCAGCTTCGGGGGGTACAATGAGCAGTTCTTC,CASSFGGYNEQFF
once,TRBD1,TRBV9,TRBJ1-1,TGTGCCAGCAGCGGTAGACAGGGGATGAACACTGAAGCTTTCTTT,CASSGRQGMNTEAFF
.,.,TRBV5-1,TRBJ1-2,TGCGCCAGCCGCTCTACTGGACAAGGCCCCTATGGCTACACCTTC,CASRSTGQGPYGYTF
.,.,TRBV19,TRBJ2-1,TGTGCCAGTAGAAACCGGGGGAAGGGCCATGAGCAGTTCTTC,CASRNRGKGHEQFF
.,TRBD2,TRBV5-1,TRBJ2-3,TGCGCCAGCAGTACCGGGACTAACACAGATACGCAGTATTTT,CASSTGTNTDTQYF
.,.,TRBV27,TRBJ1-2,TGTGCCAGCAGTTTATCGGGGGGTCGCCATGGCTACACCTTC,CASSLSGGRHGYTF
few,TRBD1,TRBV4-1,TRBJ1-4,TGCGCCAGCAGCCCGGGACAGCGGAATGAAAAACTGTTTTTT,CASSPGQRNEKLFF
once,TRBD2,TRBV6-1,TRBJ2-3,TGTGCCAGCAGTGATAGCGGGAGGGCTGAGACGCAGTATTTT,CASSDSGRAETQYF
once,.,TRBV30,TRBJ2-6,TGTGCCGCGATCCGGGTTACCGGGGCCAACGTCCTGACTTTC,CAAIRVTGANVLTF
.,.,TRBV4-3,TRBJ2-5,TGCGCCAGCAGCCAAGAACGACGGGGTAGCAGAGAGACCCAGTACTTC,CASSQERRGSRETQYF
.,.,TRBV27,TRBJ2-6,TGTGCCAGCAGTTTAAAATTGGCGGGGCGCTTCTCTGGGGCCAACGTCCTGACTTTC,CASSLKLAGRFSGANVLTF
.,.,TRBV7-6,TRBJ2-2,TGTGCCAGCAGCTTAGTAGGCGGAACCGGGGAGCTGTTTTTT,CASSLVGGTGELFF
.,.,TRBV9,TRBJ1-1,TGTGCCAGCAGTGCCGTTGCCGGGGAGTCCACTGAAGCTTTCTTT,CASSAVAGESTEAFF
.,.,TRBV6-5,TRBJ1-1,TGTGCCAGCACCCAGGGGAGGGCCGCTGAAGCTTTCTTT,CASTQGRAAEAFF
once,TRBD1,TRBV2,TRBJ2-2,TGTGCCAGTATCCTACAGGGGACCGGGGAGCTGTTTTTT,CASILQGTGELFF
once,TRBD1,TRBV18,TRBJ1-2,TGTGCCAGCTCACCTTCGACAGGGTTTAACTATGGCTACACCTTC,CASSPSTGFNYGYTF
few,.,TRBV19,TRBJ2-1,TGTGCCAGTAGTGTACCATATCCTCGGTCCTACAATGAGCAGTTCTTC,CASSVPYPRSYNEQFF
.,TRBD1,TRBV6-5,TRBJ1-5,TGTGCCAGCAGTCCAGACAGGGAAAGCAATCAGCCCCAGCATTTT,CASSPDRESNQPQHF
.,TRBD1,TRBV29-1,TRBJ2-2,TGCAGCGTGGGACAGTCGAACACCGGGGAGCTGTTTTTT,CSVGQSNTGELFF
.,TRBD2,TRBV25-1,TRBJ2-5,TGTGCCAGCACCGGCGGGACTAGCGGGGGTGTGCTGAGGTCCCAGTACTTC,CASTGGTSGGVLRSQYF
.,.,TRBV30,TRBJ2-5,TGTGCCTGGAGCCATGGGGTTACTTACGGAGGGACCCAGTACTTC,CAWSHGVTYGGTQYF
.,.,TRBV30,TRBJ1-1,TGTGCCTATGTAAAGAACACTGAAGCTTTCTTT,CAYVKNTEAFF
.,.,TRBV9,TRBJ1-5,TGTGCCAGCAGCGTAGACGCGGGAAATCAGCCCCAGCATTTT,CASSVDAGNQPQHF
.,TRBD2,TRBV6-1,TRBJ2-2,TGTGCCAGCAGTCCGACTAGCGGGTACACCGGGGAGCTGTTTTTT,CASSPTSGYTGELFF
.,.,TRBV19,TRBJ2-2,TGTGCCAGTAGTAGGGCCGCCGGGGAGCTGTTTTTT,CASSRAAGELFF
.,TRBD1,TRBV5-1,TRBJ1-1,TGCGCCAGCAGCTTGACGACAGGGGTCACTGAAGCTTTCTTT,CASSLTTGVTEAFF
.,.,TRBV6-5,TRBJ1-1,TGTGCCAGCAGTTACGCCGGACACTGGAACACTGAAGCTTTCTTT,CASSYAGHWNTEAFF